This TCR beta chain was profiled in a study of blood T cell repertoires in COVID-19. In the study overall: There were acute and convalescent COVID-19 samples, and they came from the United States, Italy and Spain.

Only in-frame clones appear in the TCRdb table, and some are missing; sequencing was by immunoSEQ multiplex PCR. Of around 140,000 clones in the sample, 78% were seen once. The germline V gene encodes CDR1 MNHEY and CDR2 SVGAGI. The CDR3 consists of 14 residues. V dropped 9 bases and J dropped 6; count of bases not matched to a gene: 10. Sequencing was carried out using peripheral blood. The rearrangement uses TRBV6-5 and TRBJ2-1, with 8 bases fitting TRBD2. The TCR comes from a woman between 55 and 75 years old with acute or convalescent COVID-19. CDR3 in amino acids: CASRGGVLRNEQFF. In nucleotides, the CDR3 is TGTGCCAGTCGGGGGGGAGTACTTCGCAATGAGCAGTTCTTC.